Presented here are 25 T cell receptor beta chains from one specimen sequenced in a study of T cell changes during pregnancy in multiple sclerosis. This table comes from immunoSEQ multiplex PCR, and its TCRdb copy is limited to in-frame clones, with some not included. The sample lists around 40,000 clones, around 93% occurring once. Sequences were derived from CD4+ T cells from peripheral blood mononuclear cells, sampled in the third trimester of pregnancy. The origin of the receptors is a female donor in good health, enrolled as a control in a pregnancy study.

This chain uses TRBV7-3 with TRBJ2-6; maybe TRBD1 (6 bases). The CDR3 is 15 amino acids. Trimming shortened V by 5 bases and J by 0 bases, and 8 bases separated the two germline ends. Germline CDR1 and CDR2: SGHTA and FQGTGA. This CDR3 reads CASSLTGSGANVLTF. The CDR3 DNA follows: TGTGCCAGCAGCCTGACAGGCTCTGGGGCCAACGTCCTGACTTTC.

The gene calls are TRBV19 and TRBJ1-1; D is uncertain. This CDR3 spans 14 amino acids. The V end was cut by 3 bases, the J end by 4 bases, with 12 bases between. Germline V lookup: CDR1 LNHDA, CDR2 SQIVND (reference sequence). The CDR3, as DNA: TGTGCCAGTAGTATCAAGGATTCGGGCACTGAAGCTTTCTTT. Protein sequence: CASSIKDSGTEAFF.

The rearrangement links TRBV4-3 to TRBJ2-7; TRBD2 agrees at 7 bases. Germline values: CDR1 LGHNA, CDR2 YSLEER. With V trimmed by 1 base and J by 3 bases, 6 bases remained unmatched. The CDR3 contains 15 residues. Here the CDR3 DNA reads TGCGCCAGCAGCCAAGGGGCGGGAGAGGGCTACGAGCAGTACTTC. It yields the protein CASSQGAGEGYEQYF.

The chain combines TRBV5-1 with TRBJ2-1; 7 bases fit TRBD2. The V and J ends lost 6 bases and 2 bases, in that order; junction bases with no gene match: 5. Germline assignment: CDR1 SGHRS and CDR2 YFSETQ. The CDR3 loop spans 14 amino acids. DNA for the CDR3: TGCGCCAGCAACCAGGGAGGGCCCTACAATGAGCAGTTCTTC. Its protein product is CASNQGGPYNEQFF. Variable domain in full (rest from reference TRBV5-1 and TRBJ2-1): KAGVTQTPRYLIKTRGQQVTLSCSPISGHRSVSWYQQTPGQGLQFLFEYFSETQRNKGNFPGRFSGRQFSNSRSEMNVSTLELGDSALYLCASNQGGPYNEQFFGPGTRLTVL.

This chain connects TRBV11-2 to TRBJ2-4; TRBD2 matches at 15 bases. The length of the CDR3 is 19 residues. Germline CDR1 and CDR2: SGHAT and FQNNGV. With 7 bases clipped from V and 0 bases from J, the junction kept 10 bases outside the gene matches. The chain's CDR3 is CASNTGLAGGWEAKNIQYF. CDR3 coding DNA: TGTGCCAGCAACACGGGACTAGCGGGGGGCTGGGAAGCCAAAAACATTCAGTACTTC.

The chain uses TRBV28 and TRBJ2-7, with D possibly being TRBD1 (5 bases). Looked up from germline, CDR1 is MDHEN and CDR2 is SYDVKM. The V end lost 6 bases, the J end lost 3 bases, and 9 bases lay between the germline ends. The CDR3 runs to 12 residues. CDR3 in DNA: TGTGCCAGCAGGGGGCTCCACTACGAGCAGTACTTC. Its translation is CASRGLHYEQYF.

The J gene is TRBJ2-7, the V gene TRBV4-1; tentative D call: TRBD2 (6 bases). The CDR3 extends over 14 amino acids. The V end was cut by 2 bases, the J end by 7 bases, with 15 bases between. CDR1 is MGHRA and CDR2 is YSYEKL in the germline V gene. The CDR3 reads CASSQPLGAGEQYF. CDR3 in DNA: TGCGCCAGCAGCCAACCTCTTGGGGCGGGAGAGCAGTACTTC.

CDR3 nucleotides: TGTGCCAGCAGTGAAGCAAGGGGGCGAGCCAAAAACATTCAGTACTTC. Its translation is CASSEARGRAKNIQYF. This chain connects TRBV2 to TRBJ2-4, with 7 bases identical to TRBD1. Losses at the gene ends were 0 bases for V and 0 bases for J; bases not matched to a gene: 2. CDR1 is SNHLY, CDR2 FYNNEI, per germline. This CDR3 has 16 residues.

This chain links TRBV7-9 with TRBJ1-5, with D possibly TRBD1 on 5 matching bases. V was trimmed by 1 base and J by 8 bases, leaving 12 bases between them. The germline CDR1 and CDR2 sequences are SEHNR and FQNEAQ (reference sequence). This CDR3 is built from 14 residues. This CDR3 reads CASSLGRAKEPQHF. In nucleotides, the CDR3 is TGTGCCAGCAGCTTAGGCAGGGCGAAGGAGCCCCAGCATTTT.

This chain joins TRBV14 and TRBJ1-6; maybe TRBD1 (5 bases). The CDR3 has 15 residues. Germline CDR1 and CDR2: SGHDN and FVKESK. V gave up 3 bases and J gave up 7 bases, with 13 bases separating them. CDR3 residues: CASSQSGRANSPLHF. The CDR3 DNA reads TGTGCCAGCAGCCAGTCAGGGAGGGCCAATTCACCCCTCCACTTT.

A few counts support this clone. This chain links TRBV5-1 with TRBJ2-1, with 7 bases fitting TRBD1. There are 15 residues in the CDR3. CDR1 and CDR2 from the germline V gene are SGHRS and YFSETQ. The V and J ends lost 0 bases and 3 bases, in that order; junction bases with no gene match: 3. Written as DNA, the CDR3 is TGCGCCAGCAGCTTGGAGGGACAGCTCTACAATGAGCAGTTCTTC. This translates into CASSLEGQLYNEQFF. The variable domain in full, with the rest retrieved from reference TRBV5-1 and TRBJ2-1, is KAGVTQTPRYLIKTRGQQVTLSCSPISGHRSVSWYQQTPGQGLQFLFEYFSETQRNKGNFPGRFSGRQFSNSRSEMNVSTLELGDSALYLCASSLEGQLYNEQFFGPGTRLTVL.

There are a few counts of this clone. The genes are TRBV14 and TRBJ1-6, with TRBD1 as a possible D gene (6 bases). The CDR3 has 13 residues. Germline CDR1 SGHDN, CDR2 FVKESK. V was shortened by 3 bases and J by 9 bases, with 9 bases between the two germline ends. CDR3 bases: TGTGCCAGCAGCCAGGGGGCCTCTTCACCCCTCCACTTT. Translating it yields CASSQGASSPLHF.

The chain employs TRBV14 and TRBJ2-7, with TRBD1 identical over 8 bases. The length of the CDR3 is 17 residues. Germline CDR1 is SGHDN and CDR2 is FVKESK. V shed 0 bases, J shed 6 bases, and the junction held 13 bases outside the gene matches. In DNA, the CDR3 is TGTGCCAGCAGCCAAGATCTCGGCTCGGGCAGGGGGCTCGAGCAGTACTTC. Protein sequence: CASSQDLGSGRGLEQYF.

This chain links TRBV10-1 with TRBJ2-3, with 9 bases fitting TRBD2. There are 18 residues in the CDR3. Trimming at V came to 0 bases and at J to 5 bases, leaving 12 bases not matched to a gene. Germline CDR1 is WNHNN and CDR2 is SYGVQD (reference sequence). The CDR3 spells CASSESTLAGLWVDTQYF. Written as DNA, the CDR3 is TGCGCCAGCAGTGAGTCGACTCTAGCGGGGTTATGGGTAGATACGCAGTATTTT.

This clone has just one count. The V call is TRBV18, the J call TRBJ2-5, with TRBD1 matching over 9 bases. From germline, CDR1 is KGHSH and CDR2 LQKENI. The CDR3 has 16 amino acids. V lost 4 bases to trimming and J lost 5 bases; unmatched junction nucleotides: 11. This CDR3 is CASSRTGQGGWETQYF. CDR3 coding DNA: TGTGCCAGCTCACGGACGGGACAGGGAGGCTGGGAGACCCAGTACTTC.

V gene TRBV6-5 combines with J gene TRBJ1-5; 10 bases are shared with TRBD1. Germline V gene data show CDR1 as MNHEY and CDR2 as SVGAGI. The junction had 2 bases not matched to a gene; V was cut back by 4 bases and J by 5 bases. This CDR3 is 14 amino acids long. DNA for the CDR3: TGTGCCAGCAGTTTCGGGACAGGGGATCAGCCCCAGCATTTT. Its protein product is CASSFGTGDQPQHF.

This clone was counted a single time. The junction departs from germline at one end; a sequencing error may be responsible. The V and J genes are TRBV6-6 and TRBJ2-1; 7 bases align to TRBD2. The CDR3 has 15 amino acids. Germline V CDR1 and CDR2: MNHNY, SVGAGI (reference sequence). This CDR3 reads CASRPGGSSYNGQFF. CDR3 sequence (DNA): TGTGCCAGCAGACCAGGCGGGAGCTCCTACAATGGGCAGTTCTTC.

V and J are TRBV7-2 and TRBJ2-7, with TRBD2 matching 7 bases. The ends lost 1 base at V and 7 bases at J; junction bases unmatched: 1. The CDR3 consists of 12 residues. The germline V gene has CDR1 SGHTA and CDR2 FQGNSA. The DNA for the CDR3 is TGTGCCAGCAGCTTAGTGCGGGGGGAGCAGTACTTC. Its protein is CASSLVRGEQYF.

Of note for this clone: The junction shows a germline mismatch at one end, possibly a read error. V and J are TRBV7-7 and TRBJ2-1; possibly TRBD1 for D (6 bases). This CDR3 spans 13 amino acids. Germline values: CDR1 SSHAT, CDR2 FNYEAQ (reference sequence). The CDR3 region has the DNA TGTGCTAGCAGCCTGGACAGTCACAATGAGCAGTTCTTC. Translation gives CASSLDSHNEQFF.

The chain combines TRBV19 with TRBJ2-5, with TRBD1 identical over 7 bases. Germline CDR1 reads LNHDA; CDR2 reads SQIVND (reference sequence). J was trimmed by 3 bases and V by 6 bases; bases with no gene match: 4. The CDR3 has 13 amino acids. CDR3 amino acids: CASSRDRKETQYF. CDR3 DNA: TGTGCCAGTAGCCGGGACAGAAAAGAGACCCAGTACTTC. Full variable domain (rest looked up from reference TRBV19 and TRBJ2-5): DGGITQSPKYLFRKEGQNVTLSCEQNLNHDAMYWYRQDPGQGLRLIYYSQIVNDFQKGDIAEGYSVSREKKESFPLTVTSAQKNPTAFYLCASSRDRKETQYFGPGTRLLVL.

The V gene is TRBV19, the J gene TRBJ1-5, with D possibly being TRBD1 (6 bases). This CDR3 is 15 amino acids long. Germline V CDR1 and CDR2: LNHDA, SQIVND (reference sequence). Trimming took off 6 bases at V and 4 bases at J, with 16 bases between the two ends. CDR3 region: CASRREGVGNQPQHF. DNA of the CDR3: TGTGCCAGTAGAAGAGAGGGGGTAGGTAATCAGCCCCAGCATTTT. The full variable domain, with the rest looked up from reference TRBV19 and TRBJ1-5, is DGGITQSPKYLFRKEGQNVTLSCEQNLNHDAMYWYRQDPGQGLRLIYYSQIVNDFQKGDIAEGYSVSREKKESFPLTVTSAQKNPTAFYLCASRREGVGNQPQHFGDGTRLSIL.

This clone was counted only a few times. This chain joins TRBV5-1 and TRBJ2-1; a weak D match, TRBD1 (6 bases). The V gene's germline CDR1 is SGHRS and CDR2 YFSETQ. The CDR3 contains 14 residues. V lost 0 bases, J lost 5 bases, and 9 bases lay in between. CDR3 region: CASSLGQENNEQFF. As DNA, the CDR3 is TGCGCCAGCAGCTTGGGACAGGAGAACAATGAGCAGTTCTTC.

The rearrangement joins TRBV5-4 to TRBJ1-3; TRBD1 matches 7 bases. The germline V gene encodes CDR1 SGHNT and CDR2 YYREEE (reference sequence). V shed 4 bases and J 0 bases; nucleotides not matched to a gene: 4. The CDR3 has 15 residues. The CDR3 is CASSRTGASGNTIYF. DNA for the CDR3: TGTGCCAGCAGCAGGACAGGAGCCTCTGGAAACACCATATATTTT.

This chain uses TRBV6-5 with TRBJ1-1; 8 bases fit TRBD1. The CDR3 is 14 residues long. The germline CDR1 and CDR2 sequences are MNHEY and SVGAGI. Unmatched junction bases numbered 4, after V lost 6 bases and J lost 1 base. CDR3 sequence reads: CASSFRGRNTEAFF. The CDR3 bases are TGTGCCAGCAGCTTCAGGGGGCGGAACACTGAAGCTTTCTTT.

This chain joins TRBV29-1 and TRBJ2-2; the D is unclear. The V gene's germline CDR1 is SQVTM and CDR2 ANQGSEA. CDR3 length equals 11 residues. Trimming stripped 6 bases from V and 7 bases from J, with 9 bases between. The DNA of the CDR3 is TGCAGCGTCGGCGGCAGCGGGGAGCTGTTTTTT. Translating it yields CSVGGSGELFF.